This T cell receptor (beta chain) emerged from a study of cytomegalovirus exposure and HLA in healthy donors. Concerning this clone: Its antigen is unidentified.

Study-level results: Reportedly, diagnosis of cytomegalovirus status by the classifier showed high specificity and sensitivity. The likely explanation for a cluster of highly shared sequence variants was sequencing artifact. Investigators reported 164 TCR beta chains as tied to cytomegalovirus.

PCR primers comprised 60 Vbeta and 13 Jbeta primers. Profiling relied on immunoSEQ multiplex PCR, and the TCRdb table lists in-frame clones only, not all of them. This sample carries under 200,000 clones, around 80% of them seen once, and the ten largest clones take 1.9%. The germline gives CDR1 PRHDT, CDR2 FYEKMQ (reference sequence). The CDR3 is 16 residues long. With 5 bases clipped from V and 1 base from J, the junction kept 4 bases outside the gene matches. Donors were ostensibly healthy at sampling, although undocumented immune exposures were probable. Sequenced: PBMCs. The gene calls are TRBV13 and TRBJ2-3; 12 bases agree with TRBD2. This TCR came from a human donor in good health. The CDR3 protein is CASSPPSGGGTDTQYF. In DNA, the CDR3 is TGTGCCAGCAGCCCACCTAGCGGGGGGGGCACAGATACGCAGTATTTT.